This T cell receptor beta chain was identified in a study of cytomegalovirus exposure and HLA in healthy donors. Turning to the study itself: Earlier findings included 100 million to 130 million unique TCR beta sequences obtained from about 180 million T cells. General study results and limits: Immune exposure information available was restricted to CMV serostatus. Confirmation was obtained in vitro that a few CMV-associated chains are specific for CMV antigens.

A multiplex PCR was run with 60 Vbeta primers and 13 Jbeta primers. The table came from immunoSEQ multiplex PCR; TCRdb's copy has only in-frame clones and leaves some out. The sample lists roughly 120,000 clones, approximately 73% occurring once. The CDR3 covers 13 residues. Looked up from germline, CDR1 is LGHNA and CDR2 is YNFKEQ. V trimming: 5 bases; J trimming: 12 bases; junction bases outside the gene matches: 8. On this clone itself: Its target is not known.

The sample was PBMCs. This receptor was obtained from a man aged 35-49 years in good health and CMV-seronegative. This chain connects TRBV4-2 to TRBJ2-1; 9 bases align to TRBD2. CDR3 sequence (DNA): TGTGCCAGCAGCTCCAGTAGCGGGGGAAGGCAGTTCTTC. Translation gives CASSSSSGGRQFF.